The next 28 T cell receptor beta chains were all read from a single sample in a study of T cells in Graves' hyperthyroidism and ophthalmopathy. RNA transcripts served as the template for amplifying TCR beta CDR3 regions. Primed by the HTBI set, a first-round RT-PCR was run on the TCR CDR3. One entry per CDR3 protein, called by TCRdb with MiXCR from the multiplex PCR reads. The table includes approximately 710,000 distinct CDR3 sequences, 17% detected once. The sequenced material came from blood. Every receptor here comes from a man in his fifties or sixties with Graves' hyperthyroidism.

The CDR3 bases are TGTGCCAGCAGCCCCTCACTAGTTCTCGGCTACAATGAGCAGTTCTTC. Translating gives CASSPSLVLGYNEQFF. This rearrangement joins TRBV7-2 to TRBJ2-1; possibly TRBD2 for D (5 bases). Trimming took 5 bases from V and 3 from J, leaving 17 bases between them. This CDR3 comprises 16 residues. Germline loops: CDR1 SGHTA, CDR2 FQGNSA.

V and J are TRBV27 and TRBJ2-3; TRBD1 aligns across 11 bases. Per germline, CDR1 MNHEY and CDR2 SMNVEV (reference sequence). V shed 4 bases, J shed 6 bases, and the junction held 9 bases outside the gene matches. There are 16 residues in the CDR3. In nucleotides, the CDR3 is TGTGCCAGCAGTTCTAGGACAGGGGGCCTTTGGGATACGCAGTATTTT. Amino acids: CASSSRTGGLWDTQYF.

In its sample, this clonotype was seen many times. Here the CDR3 DNA reads TGTGCCAGCAGCACGGGGTACTCTACCTACGAGCAGTACTTC. It is translated as CASSTGYSTYEQYF. The J gene is TRBJ2-7, the V gene TRBV11-3, with a weak D call TRBD2 (5 bases). The CDR3 is 14 amino acids. Germline loops: CDR1 SGHNT, CDR2 YENEEA. The ends were cut back, 5 bases at V and 2 bases at J, with 13 bases in the middle.

This clonotype was recorded many times. The chain is built from TRBV7-9 and TRBJ2-7, with 10 bases matching TRBD1. Germline V lookup: CDR1 SEHNR, CDR2 FQNEAQ (reference sequence). The CDR3 length is 18 residues. V shed 1 base and J 1 base; nucleotides not matched to a gene: 10. The DNA for the CDR3 is TGTGCCAGCAGCTTAGTTCGAGGTTCGGGACAGGGGTCCTACGAGCAGTACTTC. Protein sequence: CASSLVRGSGQGSYEQYF.

This chain links TRBV9 with TRBJ1-2, with 10 positions matching TRBD1. In germline, CDR1 is SGDLS, CDR2 YYNGEE. The CDR3 contains 15 residues. The ends lost 3 bases at V and 3 bases at J; junction bases unmatched: 5. The chain's CDR3 is CASSARDRGYYGYTF. The CDR3 DNA reads as TGTGCCAGCAGCGCCCGGGACAGGGGATACTATGGCTACACCTTC.

This clonotype was observed a handful of times. The chain carries TRBV12-3 or TRBV12-4 and TRBJ2-5, with 13 bases fitting TRBD2. The CDR3 totals 17 residues. Trimming removed 5 bases from V and 7 bases from J; junction bases left unmatched: 13. The CDR3 spells CASSRTGTSGARVTQYF. CDR3 coding DNA: TGTGCCAGCAGTCGCACCGGGACTAGCGGGGCCCGTGTGACCCAGTACTTC.

About this clonotype itself: This may stem from a read error, because a much larger clone lies one nucleotide away. The CDR3 bases are TGCGCCAGCAGTTTCCTGCGTCTGGAGACCCGGTACTTC. This sequence encodes CASSFLRLETRYF. The J gene is TRBJ2-5, the V gene TRBV5-1; D unclear. This CDR3 is built from 13 residues. Germline CDR1 is SGHRS and CDR2 is YFSETQ.

This clonotype occurred many times. The chain links TRBV28 to TRBJ1-1; no definite D call. The V gene's germline CDR1 is MDHEN and CDR2 SYDVKM. The CDR3 is 12 residues long. Trimming removed 7 bases at V and 0 bases at J, with 6 bases between. The CDR3 DNA sequence: TGTGCCAGCAATTCGATGAACACTGAAGCTTTCTTT. It is translated as CASNSMNTEAFF.

This clonotype occurred a few times. The chain carries TRBV7-3 and TRBJ1-4; D is unclear. This CDR3 contains 14 residues. CDR1 and CDR2 (germline): SGHTA, FQGTGA. V was shortened by 8 bases and J by 5 bases, with 15 bases between the two germline ends. The CDR3 sequence: CASGLRALNEKLFF. CDR3 nucleotides: TGTGCCAGCGGGCTTCGTGCGCTCAATGAAAAACTGTTTTTT. Full variable domain (missing parts from reference TRBV7-3 and TRBJ1-4): GAGVSQTPSNKVTEKGKYVELRCDPISGHTALYWYRQSLGQGPEFLIYFQGTGAADDSGLPNDRFFAVRPEGSVSTLKIQRTERGDSAVYLCASGLRALNEKLFFGSGTQLSVL.

This clonotype was picked up many times. This chain uses TRBV27 with TRBJ2-7; 7 nucleotides match TRBD2. Germline V gene data show CDR1 as MNHEY and CDR2 as SMNVEV (reference sequence). V lost 6 bases to trimming and J lost 0 bases; unmatched junction nucleotides: 8. The CDR3 consists of 15 residues. The CDR3 protein is CASSLSGTPSYEQYF. The CDR3 DNA is TGTGCCAGCAGCCTAAGCGGGACCCCCTCCTACGAGCAGTACTTC.

This clonotype was recorded many times. This chain uses TRBV28 with TRBJ2-1; 8 nucleotides line up with TRBD1. Losses at the gene ends were 4 bases for V and 7 bases for J; bases not matched to a gene: 27. Germline lookup yields CDR1 MDHEN and CDR2 SYDVKM. This CDR3 contains 21 residues. CDR3 protein: CASSSYRQGSSLRARRNEQFF. The CDR3 DNA sequence: TGTGCCAGCAGTTCCTATCGACAGGGGTCTTCGTTGCGGGCCCGAAGGAATGAGCAGTTCTTC. The variable domain in full, completed from reference TRBV28 and TRBJ2-1, reads DVKVTQSSRYLVKRTGEKVFLECVQDMDHENMFWYRQDPGLGLRLIYFSYDVKMKEKGDIPEGYSVSREKKERFSLILESASTNQTSMYLCASSSYRQGSSLRARRNEQFFGPGTRLTVL.

This clonotype was counted ten times or more. The junction does not match germline at one end; this may be a read error. This chain uses TRBV4-1 with TRBJ2-5; D ambiguous. The CDR3 loop spans 13 amino acids. The germline CDR1 and CDR2 sequences are MGHRA and YSYEKL. The CDR3 loop reads CASSLDRGETQYF. As DNA, the CDR3 is TGTGCCAGCAGCCTGGACCGTGGAGAGACCCAGTACTTC.

This clonotype was counted a few times. The chain uses TRBV7-9 and TRBJ2-5; 7 nucleotides match TRBD2. The CDR3 length is 16 residues. Losses at the gene ends were 5 bases for V and 5 bases for J; bases not matched to a gene: 14. Germline loops: CDR1 SEHNR, CDR2 FQNEAQ (reference sequence). The CDR3 DNA sequence: TGTGCCAGCAGCCCTGCGGGACTAACCCTTGGGGAGACCCAGTACTTC. Translating it yields CASSPAGLTLGETQYF.

The rearrangement joins TRBV15 to TRBJ1-4; weak D call: TRBD1 (5 bases). V gave up 5 bases and J gave up 8 bases, with 15 bases separating them. CDR3 length equals 14 residues. Germline lookup yields CDR1 LNHNV and CDR2 YYDKDF (reference sequence). The CDR3 DNA sequence: TGTGCCACCAGCCTGGGGCCCACGGAGGAAAAACTGTTTTTT. Translated, it gives CATSLGPTEEKLFF.

Of note for this clonotype: A read error may explain this, as a much larger clone is one base away. The V gene is TRBV6-1, the J gene TRBJ2-1, with D maybe TRBD2 (6 bases). This CDR3 comprises 15 residues. The V end lost 3 bases, the J end lost 2 bases, and 11 bases lay between the germline ends. Germline lookup yields CDR1 MNHNS and CDR2 SASEGT. CDR3 sequence reads: CASSEMASAYNEQFF. The DNA of the CDR3 is TGTGCCAGCAGTGAGATGGCTAGCGCCTACAATGAGCAGTTCTTC.

This clonotype was seen only a few times. The CDR3 sequence: CASSGAGTGGDEQYF. The CDR3 DNA sequence: TGCGCCAGCAGCGGGGCCGGGACAGGGGGCGACGAGCAGTACTTC. The chain joins TRBV5-1 to TRBJ2-7; 12 bases map to TRBD1. The CDR3 sequence is 15 residues long. CDR1 is SGHRS, CDR2 YFSETQ, per germline. The J segment lost 5 bases and the V segment lost 4 bases, leaving 7 bases of the junction unmatched.

This chain connects TRBV20-1 to TRBJ2-5; 7 bases map to TRBD1. The junction had 8 bases not matched to a gene; V was cut back by 5 bases and J by 2 bases. The germline V gene encodes CDR1 DFQATT and CDR2 SNEGSKA (reference sequence). The CDR3 spans 14 residues. The CDR3: CSAAPGRGQETQYF. In nucleotides, the CDR3 is TGCAGTGCTGCCCCGGGCAGGGGGCAAGAGACCCAGTACTTC.

The V gene is TRBV6-1, the J gene TRBJ2-7; D not resolved. Per germline, CDR1 MNHNS and CDR2 SASEGT. V lost 5 bases and J lost 5, with 13 bases in between. The CDR3 consists of 13 residues. This CDR3 is CASSPLVGHEQYF. Here the CDR3 DNA reads TGTGCCAGCAGTCCCCTAGTGGGCCACGAGCAGTACTTC.

This clonotype was found many times. V is TRBV14 and J is TRBJ2-7; 10 bases agree with TRBD2. Trimming took 2 bases from V and 6 from J; bases not matched to a gene: 4. The CDR3 consists of 14 residues. The germline V gene has CDR1 SGHDN and CDR2 FVKESK. The CDR3 protein is CASSQSSGSSEQYF. The DNA of the CDR3 is TGTGCCAGCAGCCAATCTAGCGGGAGTTCCGAGCAGTACTTC.

The chain uses TRBV28 and TRBJ2-3; 10 bases match TRBD1. Per the germline V gene, CDR1 is MDHEN and CDR2 is SYDVKM. The ends lost 3 bases at V and 2 bases at J; junction bases unmatched: 14. The CDR3 length is 19 residues. CDR3 coding DNA: TGTGCCAGCAGTTTTCCCCAATCCATAGGGACAGGGGACACAGATACGCAGTATTTT. It specifies CASSFPQSIGTGDTDTQYF.

This chain joins TRBV3-1 and TRBJ2-1; tentatively, D is TRBD1 or TRBD2 (5 bases each). Germline lookup yields CDR1 LGHDT and CDR2 YNNKEL (reference sequence). The CDR3 totals 14 residues. The V end lost 4 bases, the J end lost 9 bases, and 16 bases lay between the germline ends. CDR3: CASSLTGGWGEQFF. The CDR3, as DNA: TGTGCCAGCAGCCTAACAGGAGGCTGGGGTGAGCAGTTCTTC.

CDR3 sequence: CASSQPRDRGSYTF. The CDR3 DNA follows: TGCGCCAGCAGCCAACCCCGGGACAGGGGAAGCTACACCTTC. The chain is built from TRBV4-1 and TRBJ1-2, with 10 bases lining up with TRBD1. Germline trimming cut 2 bases from V and 9 bases from J; bases unmatched to any gene: 6. CDR1 and CDR2 (germline): MGHRA, YSYEKL. The CDR3 is 14 amino acids.

Many counts were recorded for this clonotype. This chain joins TRBV5-1 and TRBJ1-2; D possibly corresponds to TRBD1 (5 bases). V lost 0 bases and J lost 0, with 9 bases in between. CDR3 length: 15 residues. Germline values: CDR1 SGHRS, CDR2 YFSETQ. CDR3 protein: CASSLDRLSNYGYTF. The CDR3, as DNA: TGCGCCAGCAGCTTGGACAGGCTCTCTAACTATGGCTACACCTTC. Full variable domain (remainder filled in from reference TRBV5-1 and TRBJ1-2): KAGVTQTPRYLIKTRGQQVTLSCSPISGHRSVSWYQQTPGQGLQFLFEYFSETQRNKGNFPGRFSGRQFSNSRSEMNVSTLELGDSALYLCASSLDRLSNYGYTFGSGTRLTVV.

The rearrangement links TRBV5-4 to TRBJ2-2; possibly TRBD2 for D (6 bases). Germline CDR1 SGHNT, CDR2 YYREEE (reference sequence). This CDR3 is built from 16 residues. Trimming removed 0 bases from V and 2 bases from J, with 11 bases in between. CDR3 in amino acids: CASSLARRGNTGELFF. The CDR3 bases are TGTGCCAGCAGCTTGGCGAGGCGGGGCAACACCGGGGAGCTGTTTTTT.

This clonotype showed up many times. V usage is TRBV12-3 or TRBV12-4 and J usage is TRBJ2-1; TRBD1 aligns across 8 bases. V dropped 3 bases and J dropped 9; count of bases not matched to a gene: 7. The CDR3 is made up of 14 amino acids. For the CDR3, the DNA is TGTGCCAGCAGTTTGGGACAGGTTTTGTCTGAGCAGTTCTTC. Translation gives CASSLGQVLSEQFF.

This clonotype was detected ten times or more. The rearrangement links TRBV19 to TRBJ2-1; 8 bases match TRBD1. Losses at the gene ends were 2 bases for V and 7 bases for J; bases not matched to a gene: 7. The CDR3 is made up of 15 amino acids. Germline V gene sequence: CDR1 LNHDA, CDR2 SQIVND (reference sequence). The CDR3 bases are TGTGCCAGTAGTATACGGGGGACAGGTATGAATGAGCAGTTCTTC. This codes for CASSIRGTGMNEQFF.

In this sample, this clonotype turned up a few times. This chain joins TRBV29-1 and TRBJ2-7, with 10 bases matching TRBD1. The J segment lost 3 bases and the V segment lost 3 bases, leaving 2 bases of the junction unmatched. There are 13 residues in the CDR3. From germline, CDR1 is SQVTM and CDR2 ANQGSEA. The CDR3 coding sequence is TGCAGCGTTGAGGGACAGGGGTTCTACGAGCAGTACTTC. Its protein product is CSVEGQGFYEQYF.

V is TRBV19 and J is TRBJ1-1; D is perhaps TRBD1 (5 bases). Trimming cost V 2 bases and J 3 bases, with 19 bases left between them. CDR1 is LNHDA and CDR2 is SQIVND in the germline V gene (reference sequence). This CDR3 region has 17 residues. Written as DNA, the CDR3 is TGTGCCAGTAGTATATGGGCCCCAGGGACTCCGGACACTGAAGCTTTCTTT. Residues: CASSIWAPGTPDTEAFF. Drawing the rest from reference TRBV19 and TRBJ1-1, the complete variable domain is DGGITQSPKYLFRKEGQNVTLSCEQNLNHDAMYWYRQDPGQGLRLIYYSQIVNDFQKGDIAEGYSVSREKKESFPLTVTSAQKNPTAFYLCASSIWAPGTPDTEAFFGQGTRLTVV.